This T cell receptor (beta chain) appears in the sequencing data of a study of PD-1 blockade in classical Hodgkin lymphoma. This clone was detected only a few times. Produced via immunoSEQ multiplex PCR; TCRdb's table is partial and in-frame only. Of approximately 150,000 clones listed, just under 80% are singletons. All patients experienced relapse after autologous stem cell transplantation, and brentuximab vedotin exposure was variable. V shed 5 bases and J 6 bases; nucleotides not matched to a gene: 9. CDR3 length equals 14 residues. Looked up from germline, CDR1 is SGHNT and CDR2 is YENEEA. The receptor comes from a human donor with classical Hodgkin lymphoma. This sample comprised peripheral blood mononuclear cells (PBMCs), obtained before the second cycle of nivolumab. V usage is TRBV11-3 and J usage is TRBJ1-1, with 7 positions matching TRBD1. The CDR3 sequence: CASSPRGAESEAFF. As DNA, the CDR3 is TGTGCCAGCAGCCCCAGGGGGGCGGAATCTGAAGCTTTCTTT. Full variable domain (missing parts from reference TRBV11-3 and TRBJ1-1): EAGVVQSPRYKIIEKKQPVAFWCNPISGHNTLYWYLQNLGQGPELLIRYENEEAVDDSQLPKDRFSAERLKGVDSTLKIQPAELGDSAVYLCASSPRGAESEAFFGQGTRLTVV.